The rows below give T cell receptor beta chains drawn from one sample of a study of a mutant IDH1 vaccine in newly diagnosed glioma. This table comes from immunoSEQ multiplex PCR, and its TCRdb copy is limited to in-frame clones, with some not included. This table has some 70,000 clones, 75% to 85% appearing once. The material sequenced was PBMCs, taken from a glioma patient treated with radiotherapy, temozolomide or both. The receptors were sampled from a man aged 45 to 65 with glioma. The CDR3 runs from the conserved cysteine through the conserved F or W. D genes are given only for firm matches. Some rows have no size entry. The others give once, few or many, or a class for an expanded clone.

CDR3: CASSLGHQNTEAFF
DNA: TGCGCCAGCAGCTTGGGCCATCAAAACACTGAAGCTTTCTTT
V: TRBV5-1
J: TRBJ1-1
D: -
size: few

CDR3: CAWAPPATNEKLFF
DNA: TGTGCCTGGGCCCCACCAGCAACTAATGAAAAACTGTTTTTT
V: TRBV30
J: TRBJ1-4
D: -
size: -

CDR3: CSGGRAVREFF
DNA: TGCAGTGGAGGGAGGGCAGTCAGGGAGTTCTTC
V: TRBV29-1
J: TRBJ2-1
D: TRBD2
size: once

CDR3: CASSEYSTTNTEAFF
DNA: TGTGCCAGCAGTGAATATAGCACGACGAACACTGAAGCTTTCTTT
V: TRBV25-1
J: TRBJ1-1
D: -
size: -

CDR3: CASSTAWESGNTIYF
DNA: TGTGCCAGTAGTACGGCGTGGGAGTCTGGAAACACCATATATTTT
V: TRBV19
J: TRBJ1-3
D: -
size: -

CDR3: CASSVERNEQFF
DNA: TGTGCCAGCAGCGTAGAACGCAATGAGCAGTTCTTC
V: TRBV9
J: TRBJ2-1
D: -
size: -

CDR3: CSLSRGYTEAFF
DNA: TGCAGCCTTTCTAGAGGATACACTGAAGCTTTCTTT
V: TRBV29-1
J: TRBJ1-1
D: -
size: few

CDR3: CAIKDSGTGGEKLFF
DNA: TGTGCCATCAAAGATAGTGGGACAGGGGGTGAAAAACTGTTTTTT
V: TRBV10-3
J: TRBJ1-4
D: TRBD1
size: few

CDR3: CATSVYNQPQHF
DNA: TGTGCCACCAGCGTCTACAATCAGCCCCAGCATTTT
V: TRBV15
J: TRBJ1-5
D: -
size: -

CDR3: CASSLQQTYEQYF
DNA: TGCGCCAGCAGCTTACAACAGACCTACGAGCAGTACTTC
V: TRBV5-1
J: TRBJ2-7
D: -
size: -

CDR3: CASSAGTRSPGELFF
DNA: TGTGCCAGCAGCGCCGGGACCCGGAGCCCCGGGGAGCTGTTTTTT
V: TRBV9
J: TRBJ2-2
D: -
size: once

CDR3: CASRLAGGTSLEQYF
DNA: TGTGCCAGTCGACTAGCGGGGGGAACTTCATTAGAGCAGTACTTC
V: TRBV2
J: TRBJ2-7
D: TRBD2
size: once

CDR3: CASNQARDRGRGYEQYF
DNA: TGTGCCAGCAACCAGGCCCGGGACAGGGGTCGGGGATACGAGCAGTACTTC
V: TRBV9
J: TRBJ2-7
D: TRBD1
size: -

CDR3: CASSSLTGVEQYF
DNA: TGTGCCAGCAGTTCATTGACAGGGGTCGAGCAGTACTTC
V: TRBV5-5
J: TRBJ2-7
D: TRBD1
size: -

CDR3: CAWRRASGGAGTDTQYF
DNA: TGTGCCTGGAGGAGGGCTAGCGGGGGGGCAGGAACAGATACGCAGTATTTT
V: TRBV30
J: TRBJ2-3
D: TRBD2
size: -

CDR3: CASSYRYSLNTIYF
DNA: TGTGCCAGCAGTTACCGTTATTCGTTAAACACCATATATTTT
V: TRBV6-5
J: TRBJ1-3
D: -
size: -

CDR3: CASRRDRNEFNQPQHF
DNA: TGTGCCAGCAGAAGGGACAGGAACGAATTCAATCAGCCCCAGCATTTT
V: TRBV2
J: TRBJ1-5
D: TRBD1
size: -

CDR3: CASSPSGPTGELFF
DNA: TGCGCCAGCAGTCCTAGCGGGCCCACCGGGGAGCTGTTTTTT
V: TRBV5-1
J: TRBJ2-2
D: TRBD2
size: -

CDR3: CASSEGGSDETQYF
DNA: TGTGCCAGCAGTGAAGGGGGCTCTGATGAGACCCAGTACTTC
V: TRBV28
J: TRBJ2-5
D: TRBD1
size: few

CDR3: CASSLVSWRGDTQYF
DNA: TGTGCCAGCAGCTTAGTCTCGTGGAGGGGAGATACGCAGTATTTT
V: TRBV7-9
J: TRBJ2-3
D: -
size: -

CDR3: CASSENRGRGEQYF
DNA: TGCGCCAGCAGTGAGAACAGGGGGCGCGGCGAGCAGTACTTC
V: TRBV10-1
J: TRBJ2-7
D: TRBD1
size: -

CDR3: CASSVGIGGEAFF
DNA: TGTGCCAGCAGCGTAGGGATAGGCGGTGAAGCTTTCTTT
V: TRBV9
J: TRBJ1-1
D: -
size: once

CDR3: CASTSGWGSGNTIYF
DNA: TGTGCCAGCACCTCCGGTTGGGGCTCTGGAAACACCATATATTTT
V: TRBV7-2
J: TRBJ1-3
D: -
size: -

CDR3: CASSYPPAGGALGQFF
DNA: TGTGCCAGCAGCTATCCCCCTGCAGGGGGCGCGTTGGGGCAGTTCTTC
V: TRBV28
J: TRBJ2-1
D: TRBD1
size: -

CDR3: CASSQVRNEQFF
DNA: TGCGCCAGCAGCCAAGTTCGGAATGAGCAGTTCTTC
V: TRBV4-1
J: TRBJ2-1
D: -
size: -

CDR3: CAWSVPRGGNQPQHF
DNA: TGTGCCTGGAGTGTCCCCAGGGGAGGCAATCAGCCCCAGCATTTT
V: TRBV30
J: TRBJ1-5
D: -
size: -

CDR3: CAWTLGTAGTEAFF
DNA: TGTGCCTGGACCTTGGGGACAGCCGGCACTGAAGCTTTCTTT
V: TRBV30
J: TRBJ1-1
D: TRBD1
size: few

CDR3: CASSPWTGGGFSNQPQHF
DNA: TGTGCCAGCAGTCCTTGGACAGGGGGAGGGTTTAGCAATCAGCCCCAGCATTTT
V: TRBV27
J: TRBJ1-5
D: TRBD1
size: -

CDR3: CSVVTGLNTEAFF
DNA: TGCAGCGTTGTTACAGGCCTGAACACTGAAGCTTTCTTT
V: TRBV29-1
J: TRBJ1-1
D: -
size: -

CDR3: CASTVGTQRSYEQYF
DNA: TGTGCCAGCACCGTAGGGACGCAGCGCTCCTACGAGCAGTACTTC
V: TRBV2
J: TRBJ2-7
D: -
size: -

CDR3: CASSVRDGNQPQHF
DNA: TGTGCCAGCAGTGTCCGGGACGGTAATCAGCCCCAGCATTTT
V: TRBV6-1
J: TRBJ1-5
D: -
size: -

CDR3: CATSRDRLMNTEAFF
DNA: TGTGCCACCAGCAGAGATCGGCTTATGAACACTGAAGCTTTCTTT
V: TRBV15
J: TRBJ1-1
D: -
size: -

CDR3: CAWSVVITYGYTF
DNA: TGTGCCTGGAGTGTTGTGATTACCTATGGCTACACCTTC
V: TRBV30
J: TRBJ1-2
D: -
size: -

CDR3: CASHRDRKETQYF
DNA: TGTGCCAGCCACCGGGACCGAAAAGAGACCCAGTACTTC
V: TRBV2
J: TRBJ2-5
D: -
size: -

CDR3: CASSLETGGRELFF
DNA: TGTGCCAGCAGCCTAGAGACGGGTGGTCGGGAGCTGTTTTTT
V: TRBV13
J: TRBJ2-2
D: -
size: -